The 2 T cell receptor beta chains below come from one sample, sequenced in a study of radiation and T cells in renal cell carcinoma (dated by TCRdb to the early 2020s). The intended sense of this specimen's time point label: blood 4 weeks post-SBRT, at nephrectomy. The sample's treatment or condition label is to be understood as: 15 Gy SBRT to primary tumor, nephrectomy 4 weeks later. Library generation was performed with the immunoSEQ multiplex PCR assay. TCRdb holds this immuneACCESS table with in-frame rearrangements only. Some clones are missing; in checked studies, unresolved V genes explain under half, and the rest has no known cause. Counted in this sample were fewer than 200,000 clones; 88% of them appeared once. In total, the top ten clones hold 10% to 12% of the sample. Sequenced material: blood, taken from a patient whose treatment included radiotherapy and nephrectomy. All receptors come from a woman aged 50 to 60 with renal cell carcinoma.

This clone was seen at least ten times. The chain has TRBV15 and TRBJ1-2, with D possibly TRBD1 on 5 matching bases. Trimming stripped 8 bases from V and 3 bases from J, with 19 bases between. The germline V gene has CDR1 LNHNV and CDR2 YYDKDF (reference sequence). This CDR3 has 15 amino acids. The CDR3 DNA reads as TGTGCCACCTCCAGTTCGGAGGGGTTAGACTATGGCTACACCTTC. It codes for CATSSSEGLDYGYTF. Full variable domain (missing parts from reference TRBV15 and TRBJ1-2): DAMVIQNPRYQVTQFGKPVTLSCSQTLNHNVMYWYQQKSSQAPKLLFHYYDKDFNNEADTPDNFQSRRPNTSFCFLDIRSPGLGDTAMYLCATSSSEGLDYGYTFGSGTRLTVV.

This clone was picked up one time. The rearrangement links TRBV5-1 to TRBJ2-7; 7 bases fit TRBD2. Trimming cost V 0 bases and J 3 bases; bases outside gene matches: 6. The CDR3 length is 15 residues. The germline V gene has CDR1 SGHRS and CDR2 YFSETQ. CDR3 region: CASSLAGTTNYEQYF. DNA of the CDR3: TGCGCCAGCAGCTTGGCCGGGACTACAAACTACGAGCAGTACTTC.